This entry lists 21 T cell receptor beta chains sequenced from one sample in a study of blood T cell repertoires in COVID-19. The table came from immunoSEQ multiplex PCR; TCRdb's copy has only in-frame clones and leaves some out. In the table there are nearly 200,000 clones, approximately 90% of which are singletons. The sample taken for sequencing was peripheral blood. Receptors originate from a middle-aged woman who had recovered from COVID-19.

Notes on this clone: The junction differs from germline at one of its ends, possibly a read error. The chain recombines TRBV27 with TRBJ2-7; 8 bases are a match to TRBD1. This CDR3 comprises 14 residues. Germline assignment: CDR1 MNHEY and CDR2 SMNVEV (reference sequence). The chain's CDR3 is CASSVSGGAYEQYF. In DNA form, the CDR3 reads TGTGCCAGCAGTGTATCAGGGGGCGCCTACGAGCAGTACTTC.

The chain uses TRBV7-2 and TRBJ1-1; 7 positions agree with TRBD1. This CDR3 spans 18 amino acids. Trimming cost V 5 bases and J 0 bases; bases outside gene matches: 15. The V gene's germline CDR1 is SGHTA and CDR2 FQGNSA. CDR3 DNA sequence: TGTGCCAGCAGCATATGGGACAGCGGATCTTCCATGAACACTGAAGCTTTCTTT. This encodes CASSIWDSGSSMNTEAFF.

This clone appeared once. Here the CDR3 DNA reads TGCAGCGCTCCTGACCGGACAGGCCACAGGGGCTACACCTTC. Protein product: CSAPDRTGHRGYTF. The V gene is TRBV29-1, the J gene TRBJ1-2; 7 nucleotides match TRBD1. The V segment lost 7 bases and the J segment 8 bases; nucleotides outside the gene matches: 16. This CDR3 region has 14 residues. The germline CDR1 and CDR2 sequences are SQVTM and ANQGSEA. Full variable domain (rest looked up from reference TRBV29-1 and TRBJ1-2): SAVISQKPSRDICQRGTSLTIQCQVDSQVTMMFWYRQQPGQSLTLIATANQGSEATYESGFVIDKFPISRPNLTFSTLTVSNMSPEDSSIYLCSAPDRTGHRGYTFGSGTRLTVV.

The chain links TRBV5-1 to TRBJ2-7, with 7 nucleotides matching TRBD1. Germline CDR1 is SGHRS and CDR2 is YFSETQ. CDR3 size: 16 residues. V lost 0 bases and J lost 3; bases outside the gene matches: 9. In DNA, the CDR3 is TGCGCCAGCAGCTTGGCCGCCGCGACAGGGAACTACGAGCAGTACTTC. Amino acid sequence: CASSLAAATGNYEQYF.

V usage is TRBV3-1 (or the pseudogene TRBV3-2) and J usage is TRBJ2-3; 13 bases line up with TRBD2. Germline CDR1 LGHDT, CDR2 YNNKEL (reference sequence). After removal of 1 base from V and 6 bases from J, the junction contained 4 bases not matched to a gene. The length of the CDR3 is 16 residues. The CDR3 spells CASSQGGLAGMDTQYF. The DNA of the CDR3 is TGTGCCAGCAGCCAAGGGGGACTAGCGGGAATGGATACGCAGTATTTT.

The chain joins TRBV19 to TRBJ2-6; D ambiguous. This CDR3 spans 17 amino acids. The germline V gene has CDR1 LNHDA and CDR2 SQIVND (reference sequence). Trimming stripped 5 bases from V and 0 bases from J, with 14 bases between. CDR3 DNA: TGTGCCAGTAGTTTCTATGGGCTGATCTCTGGGGCCAACGTCCTGACTTTC. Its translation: CASSFYGLISGANVLTF.

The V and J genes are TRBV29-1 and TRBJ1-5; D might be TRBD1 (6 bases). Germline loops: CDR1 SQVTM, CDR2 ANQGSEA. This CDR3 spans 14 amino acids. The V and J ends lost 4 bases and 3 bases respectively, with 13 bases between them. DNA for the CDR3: TGCAGCGTTGTTTGGGACACGGACAATCAGCCCCAGCATTTT. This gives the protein CSVVWDTDNQPQHF.

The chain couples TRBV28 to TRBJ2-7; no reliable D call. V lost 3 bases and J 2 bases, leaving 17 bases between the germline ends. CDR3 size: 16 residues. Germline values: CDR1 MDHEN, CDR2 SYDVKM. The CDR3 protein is CASSFGTITDTYEQYF. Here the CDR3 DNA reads TGTGCCAGCAGTTTCGGTACCATAACCGACACCTACGAGCAGTACTTC. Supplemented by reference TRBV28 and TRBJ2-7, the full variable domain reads DVKVTQSSRYLVKRTGEKVFLECVQDMDHENMFWYRQDPGLGLRLIYFSYDVKMKEKGDIPEGYSVSREKKERFSLILESASTNQTSMYLCASSFGTITDTYEQYFGPGTRLTVT.

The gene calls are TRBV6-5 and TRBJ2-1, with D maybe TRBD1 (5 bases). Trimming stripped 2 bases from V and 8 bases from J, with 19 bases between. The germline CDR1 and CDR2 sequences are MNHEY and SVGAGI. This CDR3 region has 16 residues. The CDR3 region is CASSYGLLAGYHEQFF. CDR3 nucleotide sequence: TGTGCCAGCAGTTACGGTCTTTTGGCAGGGTATCATGAGCAGTTCTTC.

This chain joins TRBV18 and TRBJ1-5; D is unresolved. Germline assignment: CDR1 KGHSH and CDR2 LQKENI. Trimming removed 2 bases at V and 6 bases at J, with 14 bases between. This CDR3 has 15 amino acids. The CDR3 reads CASSPNSGESQPQHF. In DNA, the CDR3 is TGTGCCAGCTCACCAAACAGCGGGGAGAGTCAGCCCCAGCATTTT.

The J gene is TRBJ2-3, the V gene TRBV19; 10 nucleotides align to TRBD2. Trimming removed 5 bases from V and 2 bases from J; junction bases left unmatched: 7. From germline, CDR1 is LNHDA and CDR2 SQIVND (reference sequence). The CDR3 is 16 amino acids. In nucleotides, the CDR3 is TGTGCCAGTAGTCCGACAGCGGGAGGGCCCACAGATACGCAGTATTTT. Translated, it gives CASSPTAGGPTDTQYF.

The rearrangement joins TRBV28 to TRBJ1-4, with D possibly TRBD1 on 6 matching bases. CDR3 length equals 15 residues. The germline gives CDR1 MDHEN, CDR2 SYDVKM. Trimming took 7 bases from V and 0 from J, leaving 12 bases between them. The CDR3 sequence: CASKGGGTTNEKLFF. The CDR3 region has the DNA TGTGCCAGCAAGGGGGGGGGTACAACTAATGAAAAACTGTTTTTT.

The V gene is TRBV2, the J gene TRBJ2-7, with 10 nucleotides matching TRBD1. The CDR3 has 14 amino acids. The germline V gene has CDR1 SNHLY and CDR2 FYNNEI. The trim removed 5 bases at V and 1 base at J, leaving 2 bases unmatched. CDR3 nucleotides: TGTGCCAGCAGTCCGGGACAGGGGTCCTACGAGCAGTACTTC. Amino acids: CASSPGQGSYEQYF.

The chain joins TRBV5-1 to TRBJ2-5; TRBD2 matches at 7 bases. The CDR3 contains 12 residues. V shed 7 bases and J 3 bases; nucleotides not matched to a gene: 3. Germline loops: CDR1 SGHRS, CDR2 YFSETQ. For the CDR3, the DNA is TGCGCCAGCCGACTAGCCGAAGAGACCCAGTACTTC. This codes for CASRLAEETQYF. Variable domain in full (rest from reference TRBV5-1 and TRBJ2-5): KAGVTQTPRYLIKTRGQQVTLSCSPISGHRSVSWYQQTPGQGLQFLFEYFSETQRNKGNFPGRFSGRQFSNSRSEMNVSTLELGDSALYLCASRLAEETQYFGPGTRLLVL.

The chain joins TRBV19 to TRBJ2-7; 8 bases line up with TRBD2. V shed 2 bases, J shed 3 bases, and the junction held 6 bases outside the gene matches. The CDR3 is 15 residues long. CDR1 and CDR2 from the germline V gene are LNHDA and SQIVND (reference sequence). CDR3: CASSISGSGVYEQYF. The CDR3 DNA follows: TGTGCCAGTAGTATAAGCGGGAGCGGGGTCTACGAGCAGTACTTC.

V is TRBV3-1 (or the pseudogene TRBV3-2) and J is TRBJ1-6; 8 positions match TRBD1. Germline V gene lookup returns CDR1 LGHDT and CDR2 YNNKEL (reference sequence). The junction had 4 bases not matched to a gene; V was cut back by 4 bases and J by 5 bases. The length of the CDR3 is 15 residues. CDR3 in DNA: TGTGCCAGCAGCCCCCAGGGGGCCCATAATTCACCCCTCCACTTT. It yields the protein CASSPQGAHNSPLHF.

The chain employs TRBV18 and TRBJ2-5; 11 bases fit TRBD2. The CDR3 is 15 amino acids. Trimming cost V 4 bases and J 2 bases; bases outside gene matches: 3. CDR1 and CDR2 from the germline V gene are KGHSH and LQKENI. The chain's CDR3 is CASSQGTSGQETQYF. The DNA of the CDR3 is TGTGCCAGCTCACAAGGGACTAGCGGACAAGAGACCCAGTACTTC.

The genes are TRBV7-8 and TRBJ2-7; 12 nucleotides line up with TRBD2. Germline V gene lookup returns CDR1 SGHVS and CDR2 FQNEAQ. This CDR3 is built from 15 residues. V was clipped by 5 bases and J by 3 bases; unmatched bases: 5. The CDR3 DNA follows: TGTGCCAGCAGCCGAACTAGCGGGAGGTACTACGAGCAGTACTTC. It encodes CASSRTSGRYYEQYF.

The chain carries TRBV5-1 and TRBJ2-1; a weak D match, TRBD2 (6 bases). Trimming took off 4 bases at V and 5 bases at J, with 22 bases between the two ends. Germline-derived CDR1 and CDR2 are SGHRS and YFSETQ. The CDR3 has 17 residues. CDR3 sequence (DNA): TGCGCCAGCAGCCTCCGGGGAGGTAGGACCCGGCACAATGAGCAGTTCTTC. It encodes CASSLRGGRTRHNEQFF. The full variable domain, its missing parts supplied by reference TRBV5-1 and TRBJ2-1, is KAGVTQTPRYLIKTRGQQVTLSCSPISGHRSVSWYQQTPGQGLQFLFEYFSETQRNKGNFPGRFSGRQFSNSRSEMNVSTLELGDSALYLCASSLRGGRTRHNEQFFGPGTRLTVL.

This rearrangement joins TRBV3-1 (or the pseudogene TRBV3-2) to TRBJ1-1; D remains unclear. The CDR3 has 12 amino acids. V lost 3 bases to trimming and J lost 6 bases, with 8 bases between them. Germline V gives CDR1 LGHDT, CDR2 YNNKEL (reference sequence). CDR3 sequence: CASSQSGPEAFF. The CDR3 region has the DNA TGTGCCAGCAGCCAGTCTGGCCCTGAAGCTTTCTTT.

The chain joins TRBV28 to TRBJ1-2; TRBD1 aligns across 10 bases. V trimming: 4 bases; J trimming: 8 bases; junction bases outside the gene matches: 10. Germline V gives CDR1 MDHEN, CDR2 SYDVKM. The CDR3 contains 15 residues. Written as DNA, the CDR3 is TGTGCCAGCAGTTCCGGGACAGGGGAGGTGGGAGGCTACACCTTC. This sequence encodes CASSSGTGEVGGYTF.